The 30 T cell receptor beta chains presented below share a single source sample, sequenced in a study of T cell responses to AZD1222 COVID-19 vaccine. Method: immunoSEQ multiplex PCR; TCRdb's copy keeps in-frame clones and lacks some. The data contain 150,000 to 200,000 clones, 92% of them singletons. The specimen was peripheral blood, collected 28 days after the second AZD1222 dose. The origin of the receptors is an adult who received the AZD1222 COVID-19 vaccine.

This chain links TRBV10-1 with TRBJ2-1; 14 bases are a match to TRBD2. The germline gives CDR1 WNHNN, CDR2 SYGVQD (reference sequence). V was pared by 6 bases and J by 8 bases, with 15 bases of the junction left unmatched. The CDR3 loop spans 18 amino acids. The CDR3: CASSGQDGLAGGPDEQFF. Here the CDR3 DNA reads TGCGCCAGCAGCGGACAGGATGGACTAGCGGGGGGCCCTGATGAGCAGTTCTTC.

The V call is TRBV6-6, the J call TRBJ1-2, with a possible D match to TRBD1 (6 bases). The CDR3 loop spans 15 amino acids. V was shortened by 6 bases and J by 1 base, with 15 bases between the two germline ends. Germline lookup yields CDR1 MNHNY and CDR2 SVGAGI (reference sequence). CDR3 in DNA: TGTGCCAGCAGCCCGGGGGGGGCAGTTAACTATGGCTACACCTTC. This translates into CASSPGGAVNYGYTF.

This rearrangement joins TRBV2 to TRBJ1-2; possibly TRBD1 for D (6 bases). The germline V gene encodes CDR1 SNHLY and CDR2 FYNNEI. The CDR3 is 12 residues long. Trimming shortened V by 8 bases and J by 5 bases, and 12 bases separated the two germline ends. CDR3 sequence (DNA): TGTGCCAGCCTGAGGGGGGGGTATGGCTACACCTTC. It specifies CASLRGGYGYTF.

The chain uses TRBV5-1 and TRBJ1-2; 10 bases are a match to TRBD1. Per germline, CDR1 SGHRS and CDR2 YFSETQ. Trimming removed 0 bases from V and 4 bases from J; junction bases left unmatched: 9. The CDR3 spans 17 residues. The CDR3 coding sequence is TGCGCCAGCAGCTTGGCCTCTGGGACAGGGGTCCTCTATGGCTACACCTTC. Translating it yields CASSLASGTGVLYGYTF.

The V gene is TRBV11-1, the J gene TRBJ2-7, with D uncertain. The germline gives CDR1 SGHAT, CDR2 FQDESV (reference sequence). Trimming took 1 base from V and 5 from J, leaving 12 bases between them. The CDR3 sequence is 14 residues long. The CDR3 sequence: CASSLGPKRNEQYF. CDR3 in DNA: TGTGCCAGCAGCTTAGGACCCAAACGCAACGAGCAGTACTTC.

V gene TRBV4-2 combines with J gene TRBJ1-1; D not certain. This CDR3 contains 15 residues. V shed 3 bases and J shed 2 bases, with 13 bases lying between them. In germline, CDR1 is LGHNA, CDR2 YNFKEQ. The CDR3: CASSQGNSDNTEAFF. DNA for the CDR3: TGTGCCAGCAGCCAGGGGAACTCGGATAACACTGAAGCTTTCTTT.

The DNA of the CDR3 is TGCAGCGCCACCGGGACACGGAACACTGAAGCTTTCTTT. Encoded protein: CSATGTRNTEAFF. The chain employs TRBV29-1 and TRBJ1-1; tentatively, D is TRBD1 (6 bases). Per germline, CDR1 SQVTM and CDR2 ANQGSEA. The CDR3 is 13 residues long. V lost 7 bases and J lost 1, with 13 bases in between.

The chain couples TRBV7-9 to TRBJ2-1; possible D gene TRBD2, 6 bases. V lost 4 bases and J 7 bases, leaving 8 bases between the germline ends. The CDR3 length is 12 residues. Germline V gene sequence: CDR1 SEHNR, CDR2 FQNEAQ (reference sequence). The DNA for the CDR3 is TGTGCCAGCAGCTGGGGGGTAAATGAGCAGTTCTTC. As protein: CASSWGVNEQFF.

The chain uses TRBV28 and TRBJ1-2, with D possibly matching TRBD1 (5 bases). In germline, CDR1 is MDHEN, CDR2 SYDVKM. The CDR3 spans 14 residues. V was clipped by 5 bases and J by 7 bases, with 17 bases between them. CDR3 nucleotide sequence: TGTGCCAGCAGTGGTCACATGGACAAGGCTGGCTACACCTTC. The encoded protein is CASSGHMDKAGYTF.

This clone was picked up a small number of times. The chain couples TRBV7-8 to TRBJ1-3, with D perhaps matching TRBD1 (5 bases). Trimming removed 2 bases at V and 5 bases at J, with 16 bases between. The CDR3 contains 16 residues. CDR1 SGHVS and CDR2 FQNEAQ come from the germline V gene. Here the CDR3 reads CASSLSGDFDRNTIYF. The CDR3 bases are TGTGCCAGCAGCTTATCGGGGGACTTTGATAGAAACACCATATATTTT. The whole variable domain, remainder taken from reference TRBV7-8 and TRBJ1-3, is GAGVSQSPRYKVAKRGQDVALRCDPISGHVSLFWYQQALGQGPEFLTYFQNEAQLDKSGLPSDRFFAERPEGSVSTLKIQRTQQEDSAVYLCASSLSGDFDRNTIYFGEGSWLTVV.

CDR3 bases: TGTGCCAGTACAGGGGGCCTCACCGGGGAGCTGTTTTTT. Translated, it gives CASTGGLTGELFF. This chain links TRBV19 with TRBJ2-2; TRBD1 matches 8 bases. CDR3 size: 13 residues. CDR1 is LNHDA, CDR2 SQIVND, per germline (reference sequence). The ends lost 7 bases at V and 4 bases at J; junction bases unmatched: 2.

This clone turned up a few times. The chain couples TRBV27 to TRBJ2-7, with TRBD2 matching over 9 bases. This CDR3 contains 16 residues. The ends lost 0 bases at V and 0 bases at J; junction bases unmatched: 3. Germline loops: CDR1 MNHEY, CDR2 SMNVEV (reference sequence). Here the CDR3 DNA reads TGTGCCAGCAGTTTATCGCTAGCGGGGAGCTCCTACGAGCAGTACTTC. Residues: CASSLSLAGSSYEQYF.

V usage is TRBV27 and J usage is TRBJ1-2, with D unresolved. The CDR3 length is 11 residues. Germline CDR1 is MNHEY and CDR2 is SMNVEV (reference sequence). Deletions cut 8 bases from V and 5 bases from J, with 9 bases between. The CDR3 bases are TGTGCCAGCTATAGCCCTTATGGCTACACCTTC. It yields the protein CASYSPYGYTF.

The chain couples TRBV7-8 to TRBJ2-1; the D is unclear. Trimming removed 5 bases at V and 4 bases at J, with 12 bases between. The CDR3 runs to 14 residues. Per the germline V gene, CDR1 is SGHVS and CDR2 is FQNEAQ. The CDR3 here is CASSLDSSYNEQFF. As DNA, the CDR3 is TGTGCCAGCAGCCTGGATAGCTCGTACAATGAGCAGTTCTTC.

The CDR3 is CASSPAGDHYEQYF. CDR3 DNA: TGTGCCAGCAGCCCCGCCGGGGACCACTACGAGCAGTACTTC. The chain recombines TRBV7-9 with TRBJ2-7; D could derive from TRBD1 or TRBD2 (5 bases each). The V and J ends lost 5 bases and 3 bases respectively, with 14 bases between them. Germline CDR1 is SEHNR and CDR2 is FQNEAQ (reference sequence). This CDR3 is built from 14 residues. The whole variable domain, remainder taken from reference TRBV7-9 and TRBJ2-7, is DTGVSQNPRHKITKRGQNVTFRCDPISEHNRLYWYRQTLGQGPEFLTYFQNEAQLEKSRLLSDRFSAERPKGSFSTLEIQRTEQGDSAMYLCASSPAGDHYEQYFGPGTRLTVT.

This chain links TRBV3-1 (or the pseudogene TRBV3-2) with TRBJ1-1; 8 bases map to TRBD1. The germline gives CDR1 LGHDT, CDR2 YNNKEL (reference sequence). V shed 0 bases, J shed 6 bases, and the junction held 9 bases outside the gene matches. The CDR3 spans 16 residues. CDR3 residues: CASSQEWQGATAEAFF. The CDR3 DNA is TGTGCCAGCAGCCAAGAATGGCAGGGGGCGACCGCTGAAGCTTTCTTT.

The rearrangement joins TRBV10-3 to TRBJ2-5; 13 bases map to TRBD2. The CDR3 is 16 residues long. Germline lookup yields CDR1 ENHRY and CDR2 SYGVKD. V lost 3 bases, J lost 5 bases, and 6 bases stayed unmatched. This CDR3 reads CAISESTSGGSETQYF. The CDR3 DNA follows: TGTGCCATCAGTGAATCGACTAGCGGGGGGAGCGAGACCCAGTACTTC.

The chain links TRBV5-4 to TRBJ2-1; 10 nucleotides agree with TRBD2. From germline, CDR1 is SGHNT and CDR2 YYREEE (reference sequence). This CDR3 is 15 amino acids long. V lost 1 base and J lost 6; bases outside the gene matches: 4. CDR3: CASSLSSGRANEQFF. CDR3 DNA sequence: TGTGCCAGCAGCTTGTCGAGCGGGAGGGCCAATGAGCAGTTCTTC.

The gene calls are TRBV6-1 and TRBJ2-5, with unresolved D. V was cut by 0 bases and J by 1 base, with 3 bases left in between. This CDR3 region has 13 residues. CDR1 and CDR2 from the germline V gene are MNHNS and SASEGT. CDR3 region: CASSEAAQETQYF. The CDR3 region has the DNA TGTGCCAGCAGTGAAGCCGCCCAAGAGACCCAGTACTTC.

CDR3: CASSQDGSRTYGYTF. CDR3 sequence (DNA): TGCGCCAGCAGCCAAGATGGATCCAGAACTTATGGCTACACCTTC. The V call is TRBV4-1, the J call TRBJ1-2, with no clear D. CDR3 length: 15 residues. The ends were cut back, 0 bases at V and 5 bases at J, with 13 bases in the middle. Germline CDR1 reads MGHRA; CDR2 reads YSYEKL.

This rearrangement joins TRBV20-1 to TRBJ1-2; unclear D gene. Germline CDR1 is DFQATT and CDR2 is SNEGSKA (reference sequence). CDR3 length: 11 amino acids. V lost 2 bases, J lost 4 bases, and 5 bases lay in between. CDR3 DNA sequence: TGCAGTGCTAGAAGGGCCTATGGCTACACCTTC. This encodes CSARRAYGYTF.

The chain joins TRBV18 to TRBJ1-3; the D is unclear. Germline V gene data show CDR1 as KGHSH and CDR2 as LQKENI. The CDR3 extends over 15 amino acids. The V gene lost 0 bases and the J gene lost 0 bases, with 6 bases spanning the gap. CDR3 bases: TGTGCCAGCTCACCACCGCACGGCTCTGGAAACACCATATATTTT. Residues: CASSPPHGSGNTIYF.

The genes are TRBV30 and TRBJ2-7, with 7 nucleotides matching TRBD1. Unmatched junction bases numbered 2, after V lost 3 bases and J lost 3 bases. CDR1 and CDR2 from the germline V gene are GTSNPN and SVGIG (reference sequence). This CDR3 contains 12 residues. The CDR3 spells CAWRAGGYEQYF. CDR3 DNA sequence: TGTGCCTGGAGGGCAGGGGGCTACGAGCAGTACTTC. Combining the CDR3 with reference TRBV30 and TRBJ2-7 gives the whole variable domain SQTIHQWPATLVQPVGSPLSLECTVEGTSNPNLYWYRQAAGRGLQLLFYSVGIGQISSEVPQNLSASRPQDRQFILSSKKLLLSDSGFYLCAWRAGGYEQYFGPGTRLTVT.

This rearrangement joins TRBV7-8 to TRBJ2-7; perhaps TRBD1 as D (6 bases). The germline CDR1 and CDR2 sequences are SGHVS and FQNEAQ. This CDR3 comprises 15 residues. The germline V and J ends were trimmed by 0 bases and 7 bases, with 16 bases remaining between them. CDR3 in DNA: TGTGCCAGCAGCTTAGCTACAGGGAGTCGTACGGAGCAGTACTTC. Protein sequence: CASSLATGSRTEQYF.

The chain uses TRBV19 and TRBJ2-2, with D possibly being TRBD2 (6 bases). This CDR3 is built from 20 residues. Germline CDR1 reads LNHDA; CDR2 reads SQIVND (reference sequence). V was shortened by 6 bases and J by 2 bases, with 28 bases between the two germline ends. The DNA of the CDR3 is TGTGCCAGTAGCATGACGTCCCCCACTTTCTGGGACTCAAACACCGGGGAGCTGTTTTTT. Amino acid sequence: CASSMTSPTFWDSNTGELFF.

The rearrangement joins TRBV6-6 to TRBJ2-7; 9 bases align to TRBD1. Trimming at V came to 4 bases and at J to 3 bases, leaving 10 bases not matched to a gene. This CDR3 comprises 16 residues. Germline CDR1 is MNHNY and CDR2 is SVGAGI (reference sequence). CDR3 region: CASSSTGGGRNYEQYF. DNA of the CDR3: TGTGCCAGCAGTTCCACAGGGGGCGGAAGAAACTACGAGCAGTACTTC.

This CDR3 reads CASSQGQGISSYNSPLHF. Here the CDR3 DNA reads TGTGCCAGCAGCCAAGGACAGGGGATTAGCTCCTATAATTCACCCCTCCACTTT. The genes are TRBV3-1 (or the pseudogene TRBV3-2) and TRBJ1-6, with 8 bases identical to TRBD1. The V and J ends lost 1 base and 0 bases, in that order; junction bases with no gene match: 5. This CDR3 region has 18 residues. Germline V gene lookup returns CDR1 LGHDT and CDR2 YNNKEL (reference sequence).

V is TRBV30 and J is TRBJ1-4; D is unclear. This CDR3 comprises 12 residues. Germline CDR1 is GTSNPN and CDR2 is SVGIG (reference sequence). V was trimmed by 7 bases and J by 5 bases, leaving 11 bases between them. CDR3 sequence reads: CALRRFNEKLFF. CDR3 nucleotide sequence: TGTGCCTTAAGACGGTTCAATGAAAAACTGTTTTTT.

This rearrangement joins TRBV9 to TRBJ2-2; 9 positions match TRBD2. The length of the CDR3 is 16 residues. Germline CDR1 SGDLS, CDR2 YYNGEE. Trimming at V came to 0 bases and at J to 1 base, leaving 1 base not matched to a gene. The chain's CDR3 is CASSVVAGENTGELFF. As DNA, the CDR3 is TGTGCCAGCAGCGTAGTAGCGGGGGAGAACACCGGGGAGCTGTTTTTT.

The chain carries TRBV4-1 and TRBJ2-1; TRBD2 matches at 10 bases. Trimming at V came to 1 base and at J to 4 bases, leaving 7 bases not matched to a gene. Germline CDR1 reads MGHRA; CDR2 reads YSYEKL. The CDR3 has 17 residues. Here the CDR3 DNA reads TGCGCCAGCAGCCAAGCGGCTAGCGGGAGTTCATACAATGAGCAGTTCTTC. Translating it yields CASSQAASGSSYNEQFF.